This T cell receptor beta chain was identified in a study of T cell responses to AZD1222 COVID-19 vaccine. Assay: immunoSEQ multiplex PCR; the TCRdb copy retains only in-frame clones and omits some. The repertoire holds approximately 180,000 clones, less than 95% seen once, with about 2.8% in the top ten. About this clone itself: Its antigen is not known.

Study-wide results and caveats: Repertoire samples came only from after the peak T cell response.

Trimming stripped 2 bases from V and 5 bases from J, with 9 bases between. The CDR3 loop spans 13 amino acids. The germline CDR1 and CDR2 sequences are SGDLS and YYNGEE. This material consisted of peripheral blood, taken on day 0 of AZD1222 vaccination. The TCR comes from an adult in good health. The J gene is TRBJ2-3, the V gene TRBV9, with D possibly being TRBD1 or TRBD2 (7 bases each). The DNA for the CDR3 is TGTGCCAGCAGCGTCAGGGGGGGAGATACGCAGTATTTT. The encoded protein is CASSVRGGDTQYF. The full variable domain, with the rest looked up from reference TRBV9 and TRBJ2-3, is DSGVTQTPKHLITATGQRVTLRCSPRSGDLSVYWYQQSLDQGLQFLIQYYNGEERAKGNILERFSAQQFPDLHSELNLSSLELGDSALYFCASSVRGGDTQYFGPGTRLTVL.